These 5 T cell receptor beta chains originate from one sample sequenced in a study of T cell responses to AZD1222 COVID-19 vaccine. Only in-frame clones appear in the TCRdb table, and some are missing; sequencing was by immunoSEQ multiplex PCR. Altogether more than 150,000 clones are present, around 87% being singletons, with the ten largest covering about 3%. The sample here was peripheral blood, taken on day 0 of MenACWY control vaccination. These receptors were taken from an adult in good health.

This clone occurred once. The chain joins TRBV7-8 to TRBJ2-2, with 11 positions matching TRBD2. V shed 1 base and J 15 bases; nucleotides not matched to a gene: 10. The CDR3 sequence is 15 residues long. The germline V gene encodes CDR1 SGHVS and CDR2 FQNEAQ. CDR3 protein: CASSLVELAGGGMFF. In DNA, the CDR3 is TGTGCCAGCAGCTTAGTTGAATTAGCGGGAGGGGGAATGTTTTTT.

V gene TRBV6-6 combines with J gene TRBJ2-5; 7 bases are shared with TRBD2. Trimming cost V 4 bases and J 5 bases; bases outside gene matches: 13. Germline V gives CDR1 MNHNY, CDR2 SVGAGI (reference sequence). The CDR3 runs to 16 residues. Here the CDR3 DNA reads TGTGCCAGCAGTTCCATGTGGGGGAGGGCCGTCGAGACCCAGTACTTC. Its translation: CASSSMWGRAVETQYF.

The chain employs TRBV6-6 and TRBJ1-2, with D unresolved. The CDR3 spans 12 residues. Germline V gene sequence: CDR1 MNHNY, CDR2 SVGAGI (reference sequence). V lost 5 bases, J lost 5 bases, and 9 bases lay in between. CDR3 nucleotides: TGTGCCAGCAGTCCCAAAACTTATGGCTACACCTTC. Amino acids: CASSPKTYGYTF.

The rearrangement uses TRBV5-1 and TRBJ1-4; no reliable D call. V was pared by 0 bases and J by 7 bases, with 10 bases between. This CDR3 comprises 14 residues. Germline CDR1 is SGHRS and CDR2 is YFSETQ. The chain's CDR3 is CASSLGSRSEKLFF. CDR3 in DNA: TGCGCCAGCAGCTTGGGTAGCAGGAGTGAAAAACTGTTTTTT.

The chain is built from TRBV7-9 and TRBJ2-3; TRBD1 might be the D (5 bases). The CDR3 covers 15 residues. The V and J ends lost 0 bases and 2 bases respectively, with 9 bases between them. Germline V lookup: CDR1 SEHNR, CDR2 FQNEAQ (reference sequence). This CDR3 reads CASSLAGQDTDTQYF. The CDR3 DNA sequence: TGTGCCAGCAGCTTAGCCGGACAAGACACAGATACGCAGTATTTT.